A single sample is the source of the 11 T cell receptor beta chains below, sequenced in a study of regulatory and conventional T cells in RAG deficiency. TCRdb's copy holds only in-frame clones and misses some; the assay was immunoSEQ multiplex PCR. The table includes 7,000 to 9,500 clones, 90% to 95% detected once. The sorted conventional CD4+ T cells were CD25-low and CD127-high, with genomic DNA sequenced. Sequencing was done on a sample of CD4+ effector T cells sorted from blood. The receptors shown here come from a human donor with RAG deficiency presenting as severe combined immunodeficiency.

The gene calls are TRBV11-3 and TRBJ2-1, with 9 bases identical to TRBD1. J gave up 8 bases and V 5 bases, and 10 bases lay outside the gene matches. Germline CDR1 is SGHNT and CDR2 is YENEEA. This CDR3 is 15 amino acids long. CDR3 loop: CASSESQGAWDEQFF. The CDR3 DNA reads TGTGCCAGCAGCGAATCACAGGGGGCGTGGGATGAGCAGTTCTTC.

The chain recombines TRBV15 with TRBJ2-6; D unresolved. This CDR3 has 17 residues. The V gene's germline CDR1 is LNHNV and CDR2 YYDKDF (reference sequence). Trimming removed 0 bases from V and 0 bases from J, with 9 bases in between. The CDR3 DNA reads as TGTGCCACCAGCAGAGACATTTCGTTCTCTGGGGCCAACGTCCTGACTTTC. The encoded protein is CATSRDISFSGANVLTF.

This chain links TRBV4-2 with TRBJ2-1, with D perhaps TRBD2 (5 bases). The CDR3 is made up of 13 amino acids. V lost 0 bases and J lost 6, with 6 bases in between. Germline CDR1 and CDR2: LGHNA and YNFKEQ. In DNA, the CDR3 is TGTGCCAGCAGCCAAGATGGAGGCAATGAGCAGTTCTTC. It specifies CASSQDGGNEQFF.

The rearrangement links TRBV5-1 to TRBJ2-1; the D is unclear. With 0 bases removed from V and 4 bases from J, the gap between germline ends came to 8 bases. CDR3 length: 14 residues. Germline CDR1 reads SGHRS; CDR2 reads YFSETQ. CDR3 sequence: CASSLEGRYNEQFF. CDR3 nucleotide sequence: TGCGCCAGCAGCTTGGAGGGCAGATACAATGAGCAGTTCTTC.

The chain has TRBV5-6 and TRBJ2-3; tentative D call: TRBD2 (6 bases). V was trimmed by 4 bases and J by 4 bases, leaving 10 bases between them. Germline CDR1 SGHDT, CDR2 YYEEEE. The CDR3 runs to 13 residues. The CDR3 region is CASSPGTPDTQYF. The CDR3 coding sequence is TGTGCCAGCAGCCCCGGGACTCCAGATACGCAGTATTTT. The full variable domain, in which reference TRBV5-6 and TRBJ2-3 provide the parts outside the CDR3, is DAGVTQSPTHLIKTRGQQVTLRCSPKSGHDTVSWYQQALGQGPQFIFQYYEEEERQRGNFPDRFSGHQFPNYSSELNVNALLLGDSALYLCASSPGTPDTQYFGPGTRLTVL.

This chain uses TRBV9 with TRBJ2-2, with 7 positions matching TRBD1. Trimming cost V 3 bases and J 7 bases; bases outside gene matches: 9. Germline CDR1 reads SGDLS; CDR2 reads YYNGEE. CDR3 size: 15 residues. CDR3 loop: CASSAQRGRGGELFF. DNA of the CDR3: TGTGCCAGCAGCGCTCAAAGGGGGCGCGGCGGGGAGCTGTTTTTT.

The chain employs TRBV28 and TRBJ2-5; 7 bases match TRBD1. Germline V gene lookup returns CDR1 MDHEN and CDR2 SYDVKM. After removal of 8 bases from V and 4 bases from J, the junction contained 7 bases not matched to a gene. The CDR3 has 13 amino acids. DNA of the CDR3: TGTGCCAGCGGTGACAGGGCACCAGAGACCCAGTACTTC. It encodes CASGDRAPETQYF.

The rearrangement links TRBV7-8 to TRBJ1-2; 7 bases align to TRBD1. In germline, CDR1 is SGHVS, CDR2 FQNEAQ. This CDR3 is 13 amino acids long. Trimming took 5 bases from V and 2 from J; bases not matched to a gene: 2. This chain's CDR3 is CASSLGQNYGYTF. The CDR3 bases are TGTGCCAGCAGCCTGGGACAGAACTATGGCTACACCTTC.

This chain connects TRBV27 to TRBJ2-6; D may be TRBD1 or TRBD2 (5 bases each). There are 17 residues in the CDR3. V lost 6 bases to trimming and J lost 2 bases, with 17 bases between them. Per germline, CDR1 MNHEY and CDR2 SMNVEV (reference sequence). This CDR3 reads CASSLARGWAGANVLTF. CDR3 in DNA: TGTGCCAGCAGCCTAGCCCGGGGCTGGGCTGGGGCCAACGTCCTGACTTTC.

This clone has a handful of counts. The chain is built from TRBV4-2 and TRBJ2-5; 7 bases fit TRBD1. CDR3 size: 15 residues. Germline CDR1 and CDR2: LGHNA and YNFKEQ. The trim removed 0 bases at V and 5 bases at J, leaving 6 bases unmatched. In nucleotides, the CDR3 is TGTGCCAGCAGCCAAGACCGACAGGGTTGGGAGACCCAGTACTTC. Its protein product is CASSQDRQGWETQYF.

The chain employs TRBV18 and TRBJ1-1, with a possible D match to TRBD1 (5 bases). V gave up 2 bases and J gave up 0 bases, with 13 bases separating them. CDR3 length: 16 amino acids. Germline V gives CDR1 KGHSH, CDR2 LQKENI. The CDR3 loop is CASSPVRGNVNTEAFF. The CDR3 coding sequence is TGTGCCAGCTCACCAGTGCGGGGGAACGTGAACACTGAAGCTTTCTTT.